This T cell receptor (beta chain) was captured in a study of technical replicates of blood from several donors. Assay used: immunoSEQ multiplex PCR; TCRdb lists only in-frame clones, some missing. The data show 35,000 to 50,000 clones, about 96% seen once. CDR1 SGHNT and CDR2 YYREEE come from the germline V gene (reference sequence). This CDR3 has 13 residues. Trimming shortened V by 1 base and J by 8 bases, and 12 bases separated the two germline ends. The specimen sequenced was T cells isolated from PBMCs. The clonotype comes from a human donor in good health. The rearrangement joins TRBV5-4 to TRBJ2-5; possibly TRBD1 for D (5 bases). The CDR3 is CASSLTGDFTQYF. The CDR3 nucleotides read TGTGCCAGCAGCTTGACAGGCGACTTTACCCAGTACTTC.